The clone carrying this TCR beta chain is a singleton in its sample. One end of the junction varies from germline; a read error may be responsible. This specimen comes from a study of blood T cell repertoires in COVID-19. Original analysis: Amplification of reference gene primers provided the estimated nucleated cell counts. Produced via immunoSEQ multiplex PCR; TCRdb's table is partial and in-frame only. V and J calls and clone size are given by that table; D and trimming were obtained from the DNA. The data show 90,000 to 120,000 clones, 75% to 95% seen once. What was sequenced was peripheral blood. The TCR originated in a woman aged 25 to 45 with acute or convalescent COVID-19.

CDR3: CSVEDGSNYGYTF. As DNA, the CDR3 is TGCAGCGTCGAAGACGGGAGTAACTATGGCTACACCTTC. The chain uses TRBV29-1 and TRBJ1-2; no reliable D call. Germline loops: CDR1 SQVTM, CDR2 ANQGSEA. There are 13 residues in the CDR3. Full variable domain (outside the CDR3, taken from reference TRBV29-1 and TRBJ1-2): SAVISQKPSRDICQRGTSLTIQCQVDSQVTMMFWYRQQPGQSLTLIATANQGSEATYESGFVIDKFPISRPNLTFSTLTVSNMSPEDSSIYLCSVEDGSNYGYTFGSGTRLTVV.